This T cell receptor beta chain appears in the sequencing data of a study of blood T cell repertoires in COVID-19. Across the whole study: Samples of COVID-19 (acute and convalescent) were obtained from the United States, Italy and Spain.

The V gene end was trimmed by 3 bases and the J gene end by 9 bases; junction bases not matched to a gene: 2. The CDR3 is made up of 12 amino acids. Sequenced by immunoSEQ multiplex PCR; TCRdb stores in-frame clones only, minus some. The data contain 150,000 to 200,000 clones, 82% of them seen just once; the ten biggest clones take up 5.2%. The sequenced sample was PBMCs or T cells enriched from blood (not recorded which). The J gene is TRBJ2-1, the V gene TRBV12-3 or TRBV12-4; 7 bases are a match to TRBD2. This TCR was sampled from a woman aged 55-70 years with acute COVID-19. CDR3 sequence reads: CASSLGGFEQFF. CDR3 bases: TGTGCCAGCAGTTTGGGAGGGTTTGAGCAGTTCTTC.